This is a list of T cell receptor beta chains from one sample in a study of spatial heterogeneity in lung cancer. Via MiXCR, TCRdb re-called the 5' RACE reads, giving one row per CDR3 protein. The sample lists 20,000 to 25,000 distinct CDR3 sequences; 8.8% were seen once. Sequences were derived from lung tumor tissue, sampled at surgery. The receptor source for this set is a male donor with early-stage non-small cell lung cancer. Each CDR3 is given with its conserved first and last residue. Each record gives: clone size, V gene, J gene, D gene, CDR3 protein, CDR3 DNA. The D gene is left open where the match is weak. Clone size is shown for a subset of rows, as once, few, many or a class of expanded clone.

few	TRBV9	TRBJ2-7	TRBD1	CASSSDPGQAYEQYF	TGTGCCAGCAGTTCGGATCCGGGACAGGCGTACGAGCAGTACTTC
many	TRBV27	TRBJ2-1	.	CATSTFNEQFF	TGTGCCACTTCAACGTTCAATGAGCAGTTCTTC
few	TRBV7-9	TRBJ2-2	.	CASSLRGEVAGELFF	TGTGCCAGCAGCTTAAGGGGGGAAGTCGCCGGGGAGCTGTTTTTT
many	TRBV6-1	TRBJ2-5	TRBD2	CASSAPMGLAGGSPRETQYF	TGTGCCAGCAGTGCTCCTATGGGACTAGCGGGGGGGTCCCCTAGGGAGACCCAGTACTTC
.	TRBV20-1	TRBJ2-1	TRBD2	CSATSGTTFRSYNEQFF	TGCAGTGCTACTTCCGGGACTACCTTTCGCTCCTACAATGAGCAGTTCTTC
many	TRBV7-6	TRBJ2-2	.	CASSLMELMNTGELFF	TGTGCCAGCAGCTTAATGGAGCTGATGAACACCGGGGAGCTGTTTTTT
few	TRBV7-9	TRBJ1-1	.	CASSLGFGLNTEAFF	TGTGCCAGCAGCTTAGGTTTCGGGTTGAACACTGAAGCTTTCTTT
many	TRBV7-9	TRBJ1-1	.	CASSLAGANTEAFF	TGTGCCAGCAGCTTGGCCGGGGCGAACACTGAAGCTTTCTTT
many	TRBV7-3	TRBJ2-5	TRBD1	CASSAGTGETQYF	TGTGCCAGCAGCGCCGGGACAGGGGAGACCCAGTACTTC
many	TRBV4-3	TRBJ1-6	.	CASSPLGGAKNSPLHF	TGCGCCAGCAGCCCCCTCGGCGGGGCGAAGAATTCACCCCTCCACTTT
many	TRBV25-1	TRBJ2-5	TRBD2	CASSVAGKETQYF	TGTGCCAGCAGTGTAGCGGGGAAAGAGACCCAGTACTTC
many	TRBV30	TRBJ2-7	.	CAWSPGSTYEQYF	TGTGCCTGGAGTCCAGGATCGACCTACGAGCAGTACTTC
.	TRBV7-2	TRBJ2-6	TRBD1	CASSPKLGQGAPGTNVLTF	TGTGCCAGCAGCCCGAAATTAGGGCAGGGGGCCCCTGGGACCAACGTCCTGACTTTC
many	TRBV20-1	TRBJ2-3	.	CSARGRDVSTDTQYF	TGCAGTGCTAGGGGCCGGGACGTAAGCACAGATACGCAGTATTTT
medium-sized	TRBV4-2	TRBJ1-1	.	CASSMEKGFTEAFF	TGTGCCAGCAGCATGGAGAAGGGGTTCACTGAAGCTTTCTTT
few	TRBV7-6	TRBJ2-1	.	CASSPPSKGINEQFF	TGTGCCAGCAGCCCCCCCAGTAAAGGGATAAATGAGCAGTTCTTC
many	TRBV13	TRBJ1-2	.	CASSLSPAPGYTF	TGTGCCAGCAGCTTATCCCCGGCGCCCGGCTACACCTTC
many	TRBV29-1	TRBJ2-6	.	CSVSHGGLSSGANVLTF	TGCAGCGTCTCTCATGGGGGCCTCAGCTCTGGGGCCAACGTCCTGACTTTC
.	TRBV4-1	TRBJ2-7	TRBD1	CASSQSPGTANYEQYF	TGCGCCAGCAGCCAATCCCCCGGGACAGCGAACTACGAGCAGTACTTC
many	TRBV20-1	TRBJ1-2	TRBD1	CSARDYRDRDYGYTF	TGCAGTGCTAGAGATTACCGGGACAGGGACTATGGCTACACCTTC
few	TRBV10-2	TRBJ1-1	.	CARLLQIPKGPNTEAFF	TGCGCCAGACTCTTACAGATCCCAAAAGGGCCGAACACTGAAGCTTTCTTT
many	TRBV6-2/TRBV6-3	TRBJ2-5	TRBD2	CASSLAGLETQYF	TGTGCCAGCAGTTTAGCGGGGCTCGAGACCCAGTACTTC
many	TRBV6-2/TRBV6-3	TRBJ1-2	.	CASSETGTNYGYTF	TGTGCCAGCAGTGAAACAGGGACAAACTATGGCTACACCTTC
.	TRBV5-1	TRBJ2-7	.	CASRNSDEQYF	TGCGCCAGCAGAAACTCCGACGAGCAGTACTTC
large	TRBV20-1	TRBJ2-1	TRBD2	CSARDKTSGYNEQFF	TGCAGTGCTAGAGATAAAACTAGCGGGTATAATGAGCAGTTCTTC
many	TRBV12-3/TRBV12-4	TRBJ1-2	.	CASRNINYGYTF	TGTGCCAGCAGAAACATTAACTATGGCTACACCTTC
.	TRBV5-4	TRBJ2-2	.	CASSQLQGTGELFF	TGTGCCAGCAGCCAACTACAGGGTACCGGGGAGCTGTTTTTT
many	TRBV7-9	TRBJ1-1	.	CASSLAGARVTEAFF	TGTGCCAGCAGCTTAGCGGGGGCGCGGGTCACTGAAGCTTTCTTT
few	TRBV6-1	TRBJ2-7	TRBD1	CASFLRQGVEEQYF	TGTGCCAGCTTCCTGCGGCAGGGGGTGGAGGAGCAGTACTTC
many	TRBV4-2	TRBJ2-3	TRBD2	CASSQASGFTDTQYF	TGTGCCAGCAGCCAAGCTAGCGGTTTCACAGATACGCAGTATTTT
many	TRBV29-1	TRBJ2-5	.	CSVEARPTSPGTQYF	TGCAGCGTTGAGGCCAGGCCTACGAGTCCGGGGACCCAGTACTTC
many	TRBV6-2/TRBV6-3	TRBJ2-7	.	CASKPQGEISYEQYF	TGTGCCAGCAAGCCCCAGGGAGAAATTTCCTACGAGCAGTACTTC
many	TRBV20-1	TRBJ2-5	TRBD1	CSARITGTALGAQYF	TGCAGTGCTAGGATAACCGGGACAGCTCTGGGAGCCCAGTACTTC
many	TRBV5-6	TRBJ2-3	.	CASSFLDTLITDTQYF	TGTGCCAGCAGCTTTCTGGACACCTTAATCACAGATACGCAGTATTTT
many	TRBV12-5	TRBJ2-1	TRBD2	CASAPTSGEQFF	TGTGCTAGTGCTCCGACTAGCGGGGAGCAGTTCTTC
.	TRBV5-1	TRBJ2-5	.	CASSLTPGEAGKETQYF	TGCGCCAGCAGCTTGACCCCCGGAGAGGCCGGGAAAGAGACCCAGTACTTC
.	TRBV18	TRBJ2-7	.	CASSPGTISYEQYF	TGTGCCAGCTCACCCGGGACAATCTCCTACGAGCAGTACTTC
medium-sized	TRBV30	TRBJ2-3	.	CAWSVRDTQYF	TGTGCCTGGAGTGTACGGGATACGCAGTATTTT
.	TRBV3-1	TRBJ2-3	.	CASSPGTIPGIKYF	TGTGCCAGCAGCCCGGGAACCATCCCTGGGATTAAGTATTTT
.	TRBV14	TRBJ2-3	.	CASSQDRLGQGWSSTDTQYF	TGTGCCAGCAGCCAAGATCGTCTGGGGCAGGGGTGGTCCAGCACAGATACGCAGTATTTT
few	TRBV18	TRBJ2-2	TRBD2	CASSPFTSGPNTGELFF	TGTGCCAGCTCACCCTTTACTAGCGGGCCGAACACCGGGGAGCTGTTTTTT
many	TRBV28	TRBJ2-1	.	CASSFTGTYNEQFF	TGTGCCAGCAGTTTTACAGGGACCTACAATGAGCAGTTCTTC
.	TRBV11-2	TRBJ2-7	.	CASSTTISPSYEQYF	TGTGCCAGCAGCACAACTATTAGTCCGTCCTACGAGCAGTACTTC
many	TRBV27	TRBJ1-2	.	CASSSQGKGYGYTF	TGTGCCAGCAGTAGTCAGGGGAAGGGCTATGGCTACACCTTC
medium-sized	TRBV27	TRBJ1-4	.	CASSTTGRGVEKLFF	TGTGCCAGCAGTACAACAGGACGGGGGGTCGAAAAACTGTTTTTT
.	TRBV27	TRBJ2-1	.	CASSLFNSYNEQFF	TGTGCCAGCAGTTTATTCAACTCCTACAATGAGCAGTTCTTC
many	TRBV28	TRBJ2-3	TRBD2	CASSFPLAASTDTQYF	TGTGCCAGCAGTTTTCCGCTAGCGGCCTCCACAGATACGCAGTATTTT
few	TRBV7-9	TRBJ2-3	TRBD1	CASSQGQRSDTQYF	TGTGCCAGCAGCCAGGGACAGCGGTCAGATACGCAGTATTTT
medium-sized	TRBV7-2	TRBJ1-3	.	CASRSRGGGGNTIYF	TGTGCCAGCAGGTCCAGAGGCGGGGGAGGAAACACCATATATTTT
.	TRBV28	TRBJ2-5	.	CASTGRQETQYF	TGTGCCAGCACGGGACGCCAAGAGACCCAGTACTTC
medium-sized	TRBV20-1	TRBJ2-6	.	CSAVGRTASGANVLTF	TGCAGTGCCGTCGGACGGACCGCCTCTGGGGCCAACGTCCTGACTTTC
few	TRBV5-4	TRBJ2-5	TRBD2	CASSARLAGGGETQYF	TGTGCCAGCAGCGCCCGGCTAGCGGGAGGGGGGGAGACCCAGTACTTC
.	TRBV6-5	TRBJ2-5	.	CASTGIETQYF	TGTGCCAGCACAGGGATAGAGACCCAGTACTTC